This T cell receptor beta chain was identified in a study of OX40 agonist ivuxolimab in advanced cancers. The method was immunoSEQ multiplex PCR; TCRdb's version includes in-frame clones alone and lacks a portion of them. This sample has about 19,000 clones, with about four fifths found just once. Exclusion of a patient followed from autoimmune disease history or systemic immunosuppression. Germline CDR1 and CDR2: MDHEN and SYDVKM. The V gene lost 10 bases and the J gene lost 6 bases, with 6 bases spanning the gap. This CDR3 has 10 amino acids. This sample comprised CD4+ or CD8+ T cells sorted from blood, obtained in a trial of the OX40 agonist ivuxolimab. The V gene is TRBV28, the J gene TRBJ2-2; D is unclear. The clonotype was recovered from an adult with an advanced solid tumor such as melanoma, head and neck, liver or kidney cancer. CDR3 sequence: CATWAGELFF. CDR3 coding DNA: TGTGCCACCTGGGCCGGGGAGCTGTTTTTT.